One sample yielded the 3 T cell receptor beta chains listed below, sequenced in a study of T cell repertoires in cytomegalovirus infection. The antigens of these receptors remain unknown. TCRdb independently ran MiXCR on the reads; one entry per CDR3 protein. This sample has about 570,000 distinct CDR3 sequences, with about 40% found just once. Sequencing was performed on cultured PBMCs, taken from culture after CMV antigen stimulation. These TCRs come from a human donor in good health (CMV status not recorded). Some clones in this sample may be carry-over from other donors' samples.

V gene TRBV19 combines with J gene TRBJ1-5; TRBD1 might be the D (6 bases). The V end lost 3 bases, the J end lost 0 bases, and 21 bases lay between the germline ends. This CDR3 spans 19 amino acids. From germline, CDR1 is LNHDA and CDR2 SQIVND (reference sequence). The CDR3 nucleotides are TGTGCCAGTAGTATGAACAGGGAATTTGGCTCTAATAGCAATCAGCCCCAGCATTTT. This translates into CASSMNREFGSNSNQPQHF.

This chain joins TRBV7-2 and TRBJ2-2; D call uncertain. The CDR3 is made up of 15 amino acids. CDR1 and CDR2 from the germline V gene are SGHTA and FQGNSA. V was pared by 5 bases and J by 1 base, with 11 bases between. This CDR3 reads CASSLSRENTGELFF. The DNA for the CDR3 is TGTGCCAGCAGCCTCAGCCGCGAGAACACCGGGGAGCTGTTTTTT.

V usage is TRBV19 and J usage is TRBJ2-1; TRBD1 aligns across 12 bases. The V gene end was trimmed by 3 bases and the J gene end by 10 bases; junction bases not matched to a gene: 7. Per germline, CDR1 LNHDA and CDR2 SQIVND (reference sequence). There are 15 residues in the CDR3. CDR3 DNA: TGTGCCAGTAGTATTATTGGGACAGGGGGCAGGGAGCAGTTCTTC. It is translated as CASSIIGTGGREQFF.